A single sample gave rise to the 20 T cell receptor beta chains below, sequenced in a study of blood T cell repertoires in COVID-19. The protocol was immunoSEQ multiplex PCR, while the TCRdb copy is restricted to in-frame clones and leaves out a portion. This sample has 200,000 or so clones; approximately 85% occur once, and the top ten carry 5.1%. Sequenced material: peripheral blood. The receptors come from a woman aged 70-85 years with active or convalescent COVID-19.

V usage is TRBV6-5 and J usage is TRBJ1-1, with 7 bases that match TRBD1. Germline V CDR1 and CDR2: MNHEY, SVGAGI. J was trimmed by 4 bases and V by 5 bases; bases with no gene match: 4. The CDR3 has 13 residues. CDR3 nucleotide sequence: TGTGCCAGCAGTCCACGACAGGGCACTGAAGCTTTCTTT. Its translation is CASSPRQGTEAFF.

This clone was seen just once. The chain has TRBV5-1 and TRBJ2-1; D is uncertain. Per germline, CDR1 SGHRS and CDR2 YFSETQ. With 0 bases removed from V and 5 bases from J, the gap between germline ends came to 12 bases. The CDR3 is 15 residues long. This chain's CDR3 is CASSLGLSRNNEQFF. DNA for the CDR3: TGCGCCAGCAGCTTGGGTCTTAGCCGGAACAATGAGCAGTTCTTC.

J is TRBJ2-2 and V is TRBV5-1; possible D gene TRBD1, 6 bases. Looked up from germline, CDR1 is SGHRS and CDR2 is YFSETQ. V was cut by 6 bases and J by 3 bases, with 12 bases left in between. This CDR3 comprises 14 residues. CDR3 sequence reads: CASTGDTYTGELFF. CDR3 nucleotide sequence: TGCGCCAGCACAGGGGACACGTACACCGGGGAGCTGTTTTTT.

The rearrangement links TRBV7-9 to TRBJ1-2; D may be TRBD1 (5 bases). Trimming took 5 bases from V and 6 from J, leaving 10 bases between them. This CDR3 spans 12 amino acids. Germline V gives CDR1 SEHNR, CDR2 FQNEAQ (reference sequence). The chain's CDR3 is CASSDVGHGYTF. CDR3 DNA sequence: TGTGCCAGCAGCGACGTGGGGCATGGCTACACCTTC.

The chain recombines TRBV5-1 with TRBJ2-1, with D perhaps matching TRBD1 (5 bases). The germline V and J ends were trimmed by 0 bases and 7 bases, with 11 bases remaining between them. The CDR3 length is 14 residues. Per germline, CDR1 SGHRS and CDR2 YFSETQ. CDR3 DNA sequence: TGCGCCAGCAGCTTGGTAGCAGGGCAAAATGAGCAGTTCTTC. It is translated as CASSLVAGQNEQFF.

A remark on this clone: Within the sample, other DNA sequences also encode this same CDR3. This chain uses TRBV28 with TRBJ2-7; no clear D gene. With 4 bases removed from V and 4 bases from J, the gap between germline ends came to 5 bases. The CDR3 has 11 residues. CDR1 is MDHEN and CDR2 is SYDVKM in the germline V gene. In nucleotides, the CDR3 is TGTGCCAGCAGTTCATTGTACGAGCAGTACTTC. This codes for CASSSLYEQYF.

The rearrangement links TRBV5-1 to TRBJ1-1, with D possibly matching TRBD1 (5 bases). The V gene's germline CDR1 is SGHRS and CDR2 YFSETQ. Trimming removed 2 bases at V and 5 bases at J, with 10 bases between. This CDR3 comprises 13 residues. The CDR3: CASSFGQGTEAFF. Written as DNA, the CDR3 is TGCGCCAGCAGCTTCGGACAAGGAACTGAAGCTTTCTTT.

The chain combines TRBV11-1 with TRBJ2-7; no firm D call. The CDR3 is 12 residues long. V was trimmed by 4 bases and J by 2 bases, leaving 6 bases between them. Germline assignment: CDR1 SGHAT and CDR2 FQDESV (reference sequence). Written as DNA, the CDR3 is TGTGCCAGCAGCTCTACTCCCTACGAGCAGTACTTC. Its protein product is CASSSTPYEQYF.

This clone occurred a few times. The chain combines TRBV14 with TRBJ1-2; the D is unclear. This CDR3 contains 15 residues. The germline V and J ends were trimmed by 0 bases and 9 bases, with 17 bases remaining between them. Germline V CDR1 and CDR2: SGHDN, FVKESK. The CDR3 loop is CASSQDRGPSGSYTF. The CDR3 DNA follows: TGTGCCAGCAGCCAAGATCGGGGTCCTTCTGGGAGCTACACCTTC.

This chain links TRBV15 with TRBJ2-1; 8 bases align to TRBD2. The germline V gene encodes CDR1 LNHNV and CDR2 YYDKDF (reference sequence). This CDR3 contains 14 residues. The J segment lost 6 bases and the V segment lost 6 bases, leaving 7 bases of the junction unmatched. CDR3 loop: CATRKSGSGNEQFF. In DNA, the CDR3 is TGTGCCACCAGAAAGAGCGGGAGTGGCAATGAGCAGTTCTTC.

This clone was detected once. The chain joins TRBV14 to TRBJ2-1, with a weak D call TRBD1 (6 bases). Germline V lookup: CDR1 SGHDN, CDR2 FVKESK. The V and J ends lost 0 bases and 1 base respectively, with 10 bases between them. The CDR3 is made up of 16 amino acids. The CDR3 DNA reads as TGTGCCAGCAGCCAAGATACAGGGCTATCCTACAATGAGCAGTTCTTC. It yields the protein CASSQDTGLSYNEQFF.

This sequence joins TRBV27 and TRBJ2-7, with unresolved D. The CDR3 length is 12 residues. Germline CDR1 MNHEY, CDR2 SMNVEV (reference sequence). The germline V and J ends were trimmed by 4 bases and 9 bases, with 13 bases remaining between them. CDR3 DNA: TGTGCCAGCAGTTCCGGTACAGCCGGGCAGTACTTC. Its protein is CASSSGTAGQYF.

The gene calls are TRBV5-4 and TRBJ2-5; possibly TRBD2 for D (6 bases). The germline V gene encodes CDR1 SGHNT and CDR2 YYREEE (reference sequence). The germline V and J ends were trimmed by 3 bases and 6 bases, with 15 bases remaining between them. The CDR3 covers 14 residues. In DNA, the CDR3 is TGTGCCAGCAGCTACCGGGGGACTCCCCAGACCCAGTACTTC. This sequence encodes CASSYRGTPQTQYF.

The gene calls are TRBV4-2 and TRBJ2-3; no reliable D call. The CDR3 runs to 13 residues. Looked up from germline, CDR1 is LGHNA and CDR2 is YNFKEQ. The V end lost 1 base, the J end lost 4 bases, and 6 bases lay between the germline ends. The CDR3 loop reads CASSQAFPDTQYF. CDR3 DNA: TGTGCCAGCAGCCAAGCTTTCCCAGATACGCAGTATTTT.

This clone was detected a few times. DNA of the CDR3: TGTGCCAGCAGGGACAGAGGAACCCGCTCTGGAAACACCATATATTTT. It is translated as CASRDRGTRSGNTIYF. The rearrangement joins TRBV2 to TRBJ1-3; D possibly corresponds to TRBD1 (6 bases). Germline lookup yields CDR1 SNHLY and CDR2 FYNNEI. Trimming shortened V by 6 bases and J by 0 bases, and 15 bases separated the two germline ends. This CDR3 has 16 residues.

The V call is TRBV19, the J call TRBJ1-1; tentatively, D is TRBD1 (5 bases). Per the germline V gene, CDR1 is LNHDA and CDR2 is SQIVND (reference sequence). The V gene lost 4 bases and the J gene lost 3 bases, with 12 bases spanning the gap. The CDR3 length is 14 residues. CDR3 amino acids: CASSTAGIHTEAFF. CDR3 bases: TGTGCCAGTAGTACTGCAGGGATTCACACTGAAGCTTTCTTT.

CDR3 sequence: CASRLQGAEAFF. The CDR3, as DNA: TGTGCCAGCAGGCTACAGGGTGCTGAAGCTTTCTTT. The chain carries TRBV27 and TRBJ1-1, with D possibly TRBD1 on 6 matching bases. The CDR3 contains 12 residues. Deletions cut 6 bases from V and 6 bases from J, with 11 bases between. Germline-derived CDR1 and CDR2 are MNHEY and SMNVEV (reference sequence).

J is TRBJ2-1 and V is TRBV5-1; 7 nucleotides match TRBD2. The J segment lost 6 bases and the V segment lost 6 bases, leaving 9 bases of the junction unmatched. Germline V CDR1 and CDR2: SGHRS, YFSETQ. The CDR3 is 14 amino acids. DNA for the CDR3: TGCGCCAGCACACCCCTAGCGGTAACCAATGAGCAGTTCTTC. It codes for CASTPLAVTNEQFF.

J is TRBJ2-5 and V is TRBV5-1; the D is unclear. This CDR3 comprises 12 residues. The germline gives CDR1 SGHRS, CDR2 YFSETQ. V was shortened by 8 bases and J by 4 bases, with 12 bases between the two germline ends. The CDR3 nucleotides are TGCGCCAGTTCGATGGAGAGAGAGACCCAGTACTTC. Translated, it gives CASSMERETQYF.

This clone came up once. The chain carries TRBV4-1 and TRBJ2-1; D might be TRBD2 (5 bases). The CDR3 is made up of 15 amino acids. With 1 base removed from V and 10 bases from J, the gap between germline ends came to 17 bases. CDR1 MGHRA and CDR2 YSYEKL come from the germline V gene. The CDR3 is CASSQGLYNRREQFF. CDR3 bases: TGCGCCAGCAGCCAAGGGCTATACAATCGGAGGGAGCAGTTCTTC.